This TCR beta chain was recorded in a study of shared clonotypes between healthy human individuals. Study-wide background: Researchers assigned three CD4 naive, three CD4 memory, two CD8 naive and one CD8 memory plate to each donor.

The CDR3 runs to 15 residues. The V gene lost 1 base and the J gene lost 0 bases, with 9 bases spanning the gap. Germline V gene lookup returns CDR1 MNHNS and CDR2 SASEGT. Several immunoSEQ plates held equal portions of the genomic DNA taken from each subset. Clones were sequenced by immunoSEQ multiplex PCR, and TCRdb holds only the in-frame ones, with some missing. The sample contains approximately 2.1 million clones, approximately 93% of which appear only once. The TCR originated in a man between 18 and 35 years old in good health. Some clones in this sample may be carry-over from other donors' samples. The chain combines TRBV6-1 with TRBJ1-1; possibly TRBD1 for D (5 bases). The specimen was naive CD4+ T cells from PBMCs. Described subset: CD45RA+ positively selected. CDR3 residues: CASSEVGTLNTEAFF. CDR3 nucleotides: TGTGCCAGCAGTGAAGTTGGGACTTTGAACACTGAAGCTTTCTTT.